This TCR beta chain was identified in a study of T-cell memory formation after mild COVID-19. Across the whole study: The two donors had largely donor-specific TCR clusters.

TCRdb reanalysed the 5' RACE reads using MiXCR and keeps one entry per CDR3 protein. In the table there are a few hundred thousand distinct CDR3 sequences, roughly 21% of which are singletons. Findings and caveats of the study: Researchers report contracting CD4+ clones mostly in CM and EM, with CD8+ clones in EMRA.

Turning to this clonotype: Its antigen is not identified.

The V gene lost 1 base and the J gene lost 5 bases, with 17 bases spanning the gap. The germline CDR1 and CDR2 sequences are LGHDT and YNNKEL (reference sequence). The CDR3 runs to 16 residues. The source is an adult woman who had mild COVID-19 (a few samples of this study predate the infection). Cell type and time point are not known. Input material: PBMCs or a T cell subset sorted from them (not recorded which). This sequence joins TRBV3-1 and TRBJ2-5; D might be TRBD2 (5 bases). The CDR3 spells CASSQGPGIPAETQYF. The CDR3 region has the DNA TGTGCCAGCAGCCAAGGGCCGGGGATCCCGGCGGAGACCCAGTACTTC.